The clone carrying this T cell receptor (beta chain) was seen repeatedly, ten times or more. Its antigen is not identified. The sample originates from a study of T cells after yellow fever vaccination. On the study more broadly: Preparation used SMART-Seq v4 Ultra Low Input for the low-cell-number fractions.

Notes on the study in general: Researchers report a weaker secondary response that nonetheless peaked faster, day 5 versus 15. Clones that expanded after primary vaccination mostly reappeared after the booster (96% CD4, roughly 87% CD8).

The CDR3 has 13 residues. CDR1 is MNHEY and CDR2 is SMNVEV in the germline V gene (reference sequence). V lost 3 bases and J lost 4, with 8 bases in between. Making TCR cDNA involved 5'RACE template switching, which added UMIs and a universal primer site. TCRdb processed the 5' RACE reads anew with MiXCR; each CDR3 protein has one entry. The sample carries some 400,000 distinct CDR3 sequences, approximately 5.7% recorded once. The specimen comprised PBMCs, sampled 5 days after the yellow fever booster vaccination. This TCR was recovered from a man in his thirties or forties who received the YFV17D yellow fever vaccine. This rearrangement joins TRBV27 to TRBJ2-3; TRBD2 might be the D (5 bases). The CDR3 loop is CASSFLAADTQYF. In nucleotides, the CDR3 is TGTGCCAGCAGTTTTCTAGCCGCAGATACGCAGTATTTT.